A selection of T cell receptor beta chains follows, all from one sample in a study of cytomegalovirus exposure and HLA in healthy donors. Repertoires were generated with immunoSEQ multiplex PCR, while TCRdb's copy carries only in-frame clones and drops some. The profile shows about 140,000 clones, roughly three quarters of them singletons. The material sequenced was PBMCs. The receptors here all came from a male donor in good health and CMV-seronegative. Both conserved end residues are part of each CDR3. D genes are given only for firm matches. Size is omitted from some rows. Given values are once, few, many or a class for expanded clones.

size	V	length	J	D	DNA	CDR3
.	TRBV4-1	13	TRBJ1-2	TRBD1	TGCGCCAGCAGCCTTCGCGGACAGGGTGGCTACACCTTC	CASSLRGQGGYTF
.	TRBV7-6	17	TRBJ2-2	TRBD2	TGTGCCAGCAGCTTAATGGTGACGGGAGGGACTGCCGGGGAGCTGTTTTTT	CASSLMVTGGTAGELFF
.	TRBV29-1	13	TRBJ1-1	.	TGCAGCGTTTCCGCCGCAGAGGGAACCAAAGCTTTCTTT	CSVSAAEGTKAFF
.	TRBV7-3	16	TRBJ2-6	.	TGTGCCAGCAGCTTAATGGCCCCGACTGGGGCCAACGTCCTGACTTTC	CASSLMAPTGANVLTF
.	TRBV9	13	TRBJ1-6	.	TGTGCCAGCAATACCGGGAATAATTCACCCCTCCACTTT	CASNTGNNSPLHF
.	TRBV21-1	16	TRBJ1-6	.	TGTGCCAGCAAGGTAGTAGGGGAAACCTATAATTCACCCCTCCACTTT	CASKVVGETYNSPLHF
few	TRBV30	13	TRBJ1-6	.	TGTGCCTGGAGTGTACATGGAGGACCACCCCTCCACTTT	CAWSVHGGPPLHF
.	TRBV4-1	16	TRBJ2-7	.	TGCGCCAGCAGCCAAGAGTACGGGTTAATAGGCGCCGAGCAGTACTTC	CASSQEYGLIGAEQYF
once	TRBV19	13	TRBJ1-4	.	TGTGCCAGTATAGGCCAGGCTAATGAAAAACTGTTTTTT	CASIGQANEKLFF
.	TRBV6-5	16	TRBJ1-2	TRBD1	TGTGCCAGCAGTTACTTAAGGACAGGGGGCAGCTATGGCTACACCTTC	CASSYLRTGGSYGYTF
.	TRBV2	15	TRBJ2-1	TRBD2	TGTGCCAGCAGGGGACTAGCGGGGGGATTGGGTGAGCAGTTCTTC	CASRGLAGGLGEQFF
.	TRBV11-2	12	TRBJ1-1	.	TGTGCCAGCAGCTTAGCCCGGACTGAAGCTTTCTTT	CASSLARTEAFF
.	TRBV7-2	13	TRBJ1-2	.	TGTGCCAGTACTGTGGGCCGTAACTATGGCTACACCTTC	CASTVGRNYGYTF
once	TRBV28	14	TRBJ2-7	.	TGTGCCAGCCGAACCGGGACATTCTCCTACGAGCAGTACTTC	CASRTGTFSYEQYF
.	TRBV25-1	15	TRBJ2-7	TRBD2	TGTGCCAGCTCCCTGGGAGCGGGGGGTAGCTACGAGCAGTACTTC	CASSLGAGGSYEQYF
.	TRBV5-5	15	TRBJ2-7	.	TGTGCCAGCAGCTCTTCGACTACTAGCTCCTACGAGCAGTACTTC	CASSSSTTSSYEQYF
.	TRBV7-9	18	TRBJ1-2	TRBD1	TGTGCCAGCAGCTCCAGAAGCAATCCGGGACAGTTATCCTATGGCTACACCTTC	CASSSRSNPGQLSYGYTF
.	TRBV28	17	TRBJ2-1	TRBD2	TGTGCCAGCAGTTTACTAGCGGGGGGGCGGAGGAACAATGAGCAGTTCTTC	CASSLLAGGRRNNEQFF
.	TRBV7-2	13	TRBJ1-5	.	TGTGCCAGCAGCTTAGCGGGGGGACAGCCCCAGCATTTT	CASSLAGGQPQHF
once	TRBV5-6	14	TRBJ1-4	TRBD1	TGTGCCAGCAGCTTGAAACAGGGGCATGAAAAACTGTTTTTT	CASSLKQGHEKLFF
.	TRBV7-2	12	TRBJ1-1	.	TGTGCCAGCAGCTTAGAGCTGGGCAGAGCTTTCTTT	CASSLELGRAFF
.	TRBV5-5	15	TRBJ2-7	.	TGTGCCAGCAGCCCAGGGGTTAGTTCCGTTCTCGAGCAGTACTTC	CASSPGVSSVLEQYF
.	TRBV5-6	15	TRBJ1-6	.	TGTGCCAGCAGCTTGGATCCAGTCTATAATTCACCCCTCCACTTT	CASSLDPVYNSPLHF
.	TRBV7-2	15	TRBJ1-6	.	TGTGCCAGCAGCCTCATAGGGCAGGGAGGGTCACCCCTCCACTTT	CASSLIGQGGSPLHF
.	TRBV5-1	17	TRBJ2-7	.	TGCGCCAGCAGCTCACACCCCAAGACGGCACTGGGCACGGAGCAGTACTTC	CASSSHPKTALGTEQYF
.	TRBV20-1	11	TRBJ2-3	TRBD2	TGCAGTGCCCCCCAGCGGGGGGGCCAGTATTTT	CSAPQRGGQYF
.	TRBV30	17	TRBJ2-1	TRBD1	TGTGCCTGGAGTGCGGGACAGGGGGCTCCTACGGCGAATGAGCAGTTCTTC	CAWSAGQGAPTANEQFF
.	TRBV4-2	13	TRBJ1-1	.	TGTGCCAGCAGCCAAGGACTGCTCACTGAAGCTTTCTTT	CASSQGLLTEAFF
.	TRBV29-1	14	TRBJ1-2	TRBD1	TGCAGCGCGATTCCGGGACAGGGAGGGGACGGCTACACCTTC	CSAIPGQGGDGYTF
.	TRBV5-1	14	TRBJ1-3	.	TGCGCCAGTCGATTACAGGGCCCTGGAAACACCATATATTTT	CASRLQGPGNTIYF
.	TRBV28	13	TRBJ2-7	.	TGTGCCAGCAGTTTACAGTCAGGGAGGATTGAGTACTTC	CASSLQSGRIEYF
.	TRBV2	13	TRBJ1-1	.	TGTGCCAGCAGACAGGAGGGAGGCACTGAAGCTTTCTTT	CASRQEGGTEAFF
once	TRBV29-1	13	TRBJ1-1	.	TGCAGCGTTGCAATCGGTCTGAACACTGAAGCTTTCTTT	CSVAIGLNTEAFF
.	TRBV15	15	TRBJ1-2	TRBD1	TGTGCCACCAGCAGGGACAGGGGGAAGGGTTATGGCTACACCTTC	CATSRDRGKGYGYTF
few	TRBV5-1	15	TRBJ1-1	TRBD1	TGCGCCAGCAGCCCCGGACAGGGAAAAGACACTGAAGCTTTCTTT	CASSPGQGKDTEAFF
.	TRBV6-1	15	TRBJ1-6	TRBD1	TGTGCCAGCAGTGTGTGGACAGGTCGGAATTCACCCCTCCACTTT	CASSVWTGRNSPLHF
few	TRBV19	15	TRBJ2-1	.	TGTGCCAGTCTAAGTTTCGACAGCTCCTACAATGAGCAGTTCTTC	CASLSFDSSYNEQFF
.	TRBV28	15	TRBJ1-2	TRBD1	TGTGCCAGCAGTCCCTCGGACAGGGACTATGGGGGCTACACCTTC	CASSPSDRDYGGYTF
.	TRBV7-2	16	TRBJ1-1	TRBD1	TGTGCCAGCAGCTCAGGACAGGGGGCGCTTAATCGTGAAGCTTTCTTT	CASSSGQGALNREAFF
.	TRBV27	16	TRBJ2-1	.	TGTGCCAGCAGCCGAAGGGGGGGGAGCTCCTACAATGAGCAGTTCTTC	CASSRRGGSSYNEQFF
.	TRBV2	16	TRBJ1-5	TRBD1	TGTGCCAGCCGAGGGTGGGGACAGGGAGAAAGTCAGCCCCAGCATTTT	CASRGWGQGESQPQHF
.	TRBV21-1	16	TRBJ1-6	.	TGTGCCAGCAGCCCGGGGGGAGGGCACTATAATTCACCCCTCCACTTT	CASSPGGGHYNSPLHF
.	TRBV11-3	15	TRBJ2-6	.	TGTGCCAGCAGCAAGGGACTGCCTGGGGCCAACGTCCTGACTTTC	CASSKGLPGANVLTF
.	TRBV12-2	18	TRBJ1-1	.	TGTGCAAGTCGCTCCCCTTTACCAACGATTTCGGGGGGGACTGAAGCTTTCTTT	CASRSPLPTISGGTEAFF
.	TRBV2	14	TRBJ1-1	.	TGTGCCAGCAGGTCGGACAGTGGGAACACTGAAGCTTTCTTT	CASRSDSGNTEAFF
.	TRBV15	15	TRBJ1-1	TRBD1	TGTGCCACCAGCAGAGTTAGTGGCAGGGGGACTGAAGCTTTCTTT	CATSRVSGRGTEAFF
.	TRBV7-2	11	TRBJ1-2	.	TGTGCCAGCAGCCCCCGCTATGGCTACACCTTC	CASSPRYGYTF
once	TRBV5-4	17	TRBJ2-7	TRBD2	TGTGCCAGCAGCTTGGAGGGACTAGCGGGGGGGCGCTACGAGCAGTACTTC	CASSLEGLAGGRYEQYF
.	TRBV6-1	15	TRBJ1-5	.	TGTGCCAGCAGTGAAATTCGTCTCCGCAATCAGCCCCAGCATTTT	CASSEIRLRNQPQHF
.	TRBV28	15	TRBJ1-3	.	TGTGCCAGCACCCAGGGCGGATACTCTGGAAACACCATATATTTT	CASTQGGYSGNTIYF
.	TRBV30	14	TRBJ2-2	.	TGTGCCTGGAGTGTATGGGCGAAGACCGGGGAGCTGTTTTTT	CAWSVWAKTGELFF
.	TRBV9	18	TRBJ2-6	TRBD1	TGTGCCAGCAGCGGTCGACAGGGTTTAATCTCTGGGGCCAACGTCCTGACTTTC	CASSGRQGLISGANVLTF
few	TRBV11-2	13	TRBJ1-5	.	TGTGCCAGCAGTTTTAGTTACAATCAGCCCCAGCATTTT	CASSFSYNQPQHF
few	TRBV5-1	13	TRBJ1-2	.	TGCGCCAGCAGCCTAGGGGGAGAGTATGGCTACACCTTC	CASSLGGEYGYTF
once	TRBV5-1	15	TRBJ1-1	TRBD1	TGCGCCAGCAGCTTGGGGGACAGGGATAACACTGAAGCTTTCTTT	CASSLGDRDNTEAFF
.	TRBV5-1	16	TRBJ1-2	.	TGCGCCAGCAGCTTGGGCGGGAAGGAGGTGAGAAGTGGCTACACCTTC	CASSLGGKEVRSGYTF